The T cell receptor (beta chain) described here comes from a study of T cell responses to AZD1222 COVID-19 vaccine. Trimming cost V 0 bases and J 3 bases; bases outside gene matches: 1. The CDR3 extends over 14 amino acids. Germline loops: CDR1 SGDLS, CDR2 YYNGEE. The method was immunoSEQ multiplex PCR; TCRdb's version includes in-frame clones alone and lacks a portion of them. Of more than 50,000 clones detected, 87% appear once; the ten largest clones hold roughly 4%. This clonotype was obtained from an adult in good health. The chain has TRBV9 and TRBJ1-1, with 8 bases that match TRBD1. The sample was peripheral blood, taken on day 0 of AZD1222 vaccination. The CDR3 DNA is TGTGCCAGCAGCGTAGGACAGGGGCACACTGAAGCTTTCTTT. Amino acids: CASSVGQGHTEAFF.